This passage covers 13 T cell receptor beta chains from one sample sequenced in a study of response to subunit inactivated influenza vaccine. MiXCR, applied by TCRdb to the RT-PCR reads, yields one record per CDR3 protein. The data show approximately 680,000 distinct CDR3 sequences, approximately 14% seen once. The sample in question was PBMCs from blood, obtained about 11 days after vaccination. The source is a man in his fifties or sixties who received an inactivated influenza vaccine.

Only a few counts were recorded for this clonotype. The V gene is TRBV20-1, the J gene TRBJ2-7; D might be TRBD1 or TRBD2, each matching 5 bases. CDR3 length: 14 residues. Trimming shortened V by 0 bases and J by 4 bases, and 13 bases separated the two germline ends. Germline CDR1 and CDR2: DFQATT and SNEGSKA (reference sequence). The CDR3 sequence is CSAREDGTFYEQYF. As DNA, the CDR3 is TGCAGTGCTAGAGAGGACGGGACCTTTTACGAGCAGTACTTC.

Here the CDR3 reads CASSSAVDRFF. The DNA for the CDR3 is TGTGCCAGCAGCTCGGCCGTCGACAGGTTCTTC. The rearrangement uses TRBV5-6 and TRBJ2-1; tentative D call: TRBD1 (5 bases). The CDR3 consists of 11 residues. V gave up 3 bases and J gave up 15 bases, with 13 bases separating them. Germline V gene sequence: CDR1 SGHDT, CDR2 YYEEEE.

Many counts were recorded for this clonotype. The genes are TRBV5-6 and TRBJ1-5, with D tentatively TRBD1 (5 bases). V dropped 3 bases and J dropped 6 bases, with 22 bases sitting between them. Germline CDR1 is SGHDT and CDR2 is YYEEEE. This CDR3 is built from 17 residues. Here the CDR3 DNA reads TGTGCCAGCAGCTCGAGACGGGGACCCCTTATGATTCAGCCCCAGCATTTT. Residues: CASSSRRGPLMIQPQHF.

The rearrangement joins TRBV11-2 to TRBJ2-7; 9 nucleotides align to TRBD1. With 5 bases clipped from V and 5 bases from J, the junction kept 16 bases outside the gene matches. Germline V CDR1 and CDR2: SGHAT, FQNNGV. The CDR3 has 17 amino acids. The CDR3 loop reads CASSPQPGTGFSHEQYF. The CDR3 nucleotides read TGTGCCAGCAGCCCCCAACCCGGGACAGGGTTTTCCCACGAGCAGTACTTC.

This clonotype was detected only a few times. The rearrangement links TRBV19 to TRBJ1-5; D is unresolved. The V and J ends lost 5 bases and 4 bases respectively, with 9 bases between them. This CDR3 is built from 13 residues. Per germline, CDR1 LNHDA and CDR2 SQIVND (reference sequence). The CDR3 protein is CASSGSLNQPQHF. The CDR3 DNA is TGTGCCAGTAGTGGCAGTCTTAATCAGCCCCAGCATTTT.

This clonotype appeared a few times. The chain has TRBV6-5 and TRBJ1-5; tentatively, D is TRBD1 (6 bases). CDR1 and CDR2 from the germline V gene are MNHEY and SVGAGI. The CDR3 length is 15 residues. The V end lost 3 bases, the J end lost 6 bases, and 15 bases lay between the germline ends. CDR3 bases: TGTGCCAGCAGTTATTCCTCGGGGGCTGGTCAGCCCCAGCATTTT. Translated: CASSYSSGAGQPQHF.

The chain joins TRBV9 to TRBJ1-3; D is ambiguous. V lost 4 bases to trimming and J lost 0 bases, with 11 bases between them. The CDR3 contains 15 residues. Germline CDR1 and CDR2: SGDLS and YYNGEE. CDR3 amino acids: CASSPRGVSGNTIYF. CDR3 DNA sequence: TGTGCCAGCAGCCCTCGCGGGGTCTCTGGAAACACCATATATTTT.

This clonotype showed up many times. The gene calls are TRBV14 and TRBJ1-1, with no clear D. The V gene lost 4 bases and the J gene lost 1 base, with 13 bases spanning the gap. This CDR3 is 15 amino acids long. Germline CDR1 and CDR2: SGHDN and FVKESK. The CDR3: CASSPEGPKNTEAFF. For the CDR3, the DNA is TGTGCCAGCAGCCCGGAGGGTCCGAAGAACACTGAAGCTTTCTTT.

A word on this clonotype: The junction does not match germline at one end; this may be a read error. The chain combines TRBV4-1 with TRBJ1-4, with D tentatively TRBD1 (5 bases). Germline CDR1 MGHRA, CDR2 YSYEKL. The CDR3 has 13 amino acids. CDR3 protein: CASSQDSRDRPIF. As DNA, the CDR3 is TGCGCCAGCAGCCAAGATTCCCGGGACCGCCCGATTTTT.

This clonotype has just a few counts. The CDR3 DNA follows: TGTGCCAGCAGTGCGGGACACACTCCCTCCTACGAGCAGTACTTC. It translates to CASSAGHTPSYEQYF. The chain joins TRBV27 to TRBJ2-7; D is possibly TRBD1 or TRBD2 (6 bases each). Trimming took 5 bases from V and 0 from J, leaving 14 bases between them. Germline CDR1 reads MNHEY; CDR2 reads SMNVEV (reference sequence). This CDR3 is 15 amino acids long.

In this sample, this clonotype turned up a few times. The rearrangement uses TRBV12-3 or TRBV12-4 and TRBJ1-1, with 7 nucleotides matching TRBD1. J was trimmed by 1 base and V by 6 bases; bases with no gene match: 11. The CDR3 is made up of 16 amino acids. The CDR3 nucleotides are TGTGCCAGCAGCCCTAGACGGGGACAGCAGAACACTGAAGCTTTCTTT. It translates to CASSPRRGQQNTEAFF.

The table lists this clonotype with a few counts. The chain joins TRBV5-1 to TRBJ1-1; 8 nucleotides agree with TRBD1. The germline gives CDR1 SGHRS, CDR2 YFSETQ. The junction had 10 bases not matched to a gene; V was cut back by 4 bases and J by 5 bases. This CDR3 region has 15 residues. The CDR3 DNA reads as TGCGCCAGCAGCCAACCAGACAGACAGGGGACTGAAGCTTTCTTT. Translation gives CASSQPDRQGTEAFF.

This clonotype was counted many times. V usage is TRBV6-5 and J usage is TRBJ2-2; unclear D gene. V was cut by 3 bases and J by 4 bases, with 9 bases left in between. Germline V lookup: CDR1 MNHEY, CDR2 SVGAGI. The CDR3 consists of 14 residues. Here the CDR3 DNA reads TGTGCCAGCAGTTATTTAAGGGTCACCGGGGAGCTGTTTTTT. Translated, it gives CASSYLRVTGELFF.